Listed below are T cell receptor beta chains from one sample, sequenced in a study of beta chain features in type 1 diabetes. Assay used: immunoSEQ multiplex PCR; TCRdb lists only in-frame clones, some missing. This table holds hundreds of thousands of clones, roughly 13% found once. What was sequenced was naive CD4+ T cells from blood. The receptors were gathered from a man aged 18-30 years with type 1 diabetes. Each CDR3 is given with its conserved first and last residue. A D gene is named only where the DNA matches it firmly.

d_gene | v_gene | CDR3aa
TRBD2 | TRBV18 | CASAYVAGVDPDTQYF
- | TRBV25-1 | CASSGDGGNEKLFF
- | TRBV5-1 | CASSLDAGGNEKLFF
- | TRBV6-5 | CASSPRGLTDTQYF
TRBD1 | TRBV6-1 | CASSGLQGRGNQPQHF
TRBD1 | TRBV30 | CAWSGQGSSPLHF
- | TRBV6-1 | CASSPSQSSYNEQFF
- | TRBV28 | CASSSGPIYEQYF
- | TRBV10-3 | CAISVLITDTQYF
- | TRBV18 | CASSPPSLGSYEQYF
TRBD1 | TRBV5-1 | CASSATTGPTYEQYF
- | TRBV4-1 | CASSSLGAGTSYEQYF
- | TRBV6-8 | CASSPVSGATGELFF
TRBD1 | TRBV6-5 | CASNKLGQELGYTF
- | TRBV10-3 | CAIQGTEGEKLFF
TRBD1 | TRBV6-5 | CASSLWTGSYEQYF
TRBD2 | TRBV30 | CAWSLNAGGGDTQYF
TRBD1 | TRBV5-1 | CATSGQDDSYNEQFF